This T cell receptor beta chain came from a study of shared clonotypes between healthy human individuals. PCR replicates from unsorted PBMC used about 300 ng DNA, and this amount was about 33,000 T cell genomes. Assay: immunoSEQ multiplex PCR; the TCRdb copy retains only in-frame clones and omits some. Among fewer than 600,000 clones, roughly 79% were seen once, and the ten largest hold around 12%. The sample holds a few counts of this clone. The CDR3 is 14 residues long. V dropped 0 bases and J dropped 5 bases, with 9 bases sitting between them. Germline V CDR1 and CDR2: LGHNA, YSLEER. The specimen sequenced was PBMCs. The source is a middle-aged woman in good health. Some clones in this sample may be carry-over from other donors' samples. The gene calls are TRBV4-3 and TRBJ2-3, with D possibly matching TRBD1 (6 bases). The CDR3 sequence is CASSQDRGKDTQYF. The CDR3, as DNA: TGCGCCAGCAGCCAAGACAGGGGCAAAGATACGCAGTATTTT.